Each of the 17 T cell receptor beta chains below was sequenced from the same sample in a study of T-cell reconstitution after alpha-beta-depleted transplantation in children. Preparation of the TCRbeta library used unique molecular identifiers. MiXCR, run by TCRdb on the PCR reads, gives a single entry per CDR3 protein. The data hold around 400,000 distinct CDR3 sequences, with around 9.9% observed a single time. The sequencing used PBMCs from the stem cell graft donor, collected from the stem cell graft. The origin of the receptors is a human donor who donated a stem cell graft to a child with acute myeloid leukemia.

This clonotype appeared many times. The CDR3 nucleotides are TGTGCCAGCAGTTTATGGCGGGATAGCACAGATACGCAGTATTTT. Amino acids: CASSLWRDSTDTQYF. This chain links TRBV12-3 or TRBV12-4 with TRBJ2-3, with a tentative D call TRBD2 (6 bases). With 2 bases removed from V and 0 bases from J, the gap between germline ends came to 9 bases. The CDR3 loop spans 15 amino acids.

J is TRBJ1-4 and V is TRBV7-8, with 7 bases aligning to TRBD1. Germline CDR1 reads SGHVS; CDR2 reads FQNEAQ. This CDR3 has 16 residues. V shed 1 base and J 8 bases; nucleotides not matched to a gene: 10. CDR3 sequence: CASSLVEGAGREKLFF. CDR3 nucleotide sequence: TGTGCCAGCAGCTTAGTGGAGGGGGCTGGCCGAGAAAAACTGTTTTTT.

The chain carries TRBV18 and TRBJ2-2; D gene ambiguous. CDR1 KGHSH and CDR2 LQKENI come from the germline V gene. Trimming left V 2 bases short and J 3 bases short, with 13 bases between. There are 16 residues in the CDR3. The CDR3 loop reads CASSPSGPPYTGELFF. Here the CDR3 DNA reads TGTGCCAGCTCACCATCCGGGCCGCCGTACACCGGGGAGCTGTTTTTT.

The gene calls are TRBV12-5 and TRBJ1-5; 9 bases fit TRBD1. Germline V lookup: CDR1 LGHNT, CDR2 FRNRAP. The CDR3 is made up of 18 amino acids. With 6 bases clipped from V and 1 base from J, the junction kept 13 bases outside the gene matches. CDR3 residues: CASGPGQGLQISNQPQHF. As DNA, the CDR3 is TGTGCTAGTGGCCCGGGACAGGGCCTTCAAATAAGCAATCAGCCCCAGCATTTT.

This clonotype has just a few counts. This chain joins TRBV15 and TRBJ2-5, with D perhaps matching TRBD1 (6 bases). Germline V CDR1 and CDR2: LNHNV, YYDKDF (reference sequence). The V end was cut by 3 bases, the J end by 4 bases, with 15 bases between. The CDR3 has 15 residues. Here the CDR3 DNA reads TGTGCCACCAGCAGGGATGACAGGTCTGGAGAGACCCAGTACTTC. It is translated as CATSRDDRSGETQYF.

V usage is TRBV12-3 or TRBV12-4 and J usage is TRBJ1-1; perhaps TRBD1 as D (5 bases). The V gene lost 7 bases and the J gene lost 0 bases, with 9 bases spanning the gap. This CDR3 has 13 amino acids. CDR3 region: CASTLTVNTEAFF. The DNA for the CDR3 is TGTGCCAGCACCTTGACAGTGAACACTGAAGCTTTCTTT.

This clonotype was picked up many times. V usage is TRBV6-5 and J usage is TRBJ2-1; no clear D. Trimming cost V 4 bases and J 0 bases, with 7 bases left between them. The length of the CDR3 is 14 residues. Germline loops: CDR1 MNHEY, CDR2 SVGAGI. The CDR3 sequence: CASSFASSYNEQFF. The CDR3 DNA sequence: TGTGCCAGCAGTTTTGCGAGCTCCTACAATGAGCAGTTCTTC.

This clonotype was observed once. The gene calls are TRBV2 and TRBJ2-5, with D tentatively TRBD1 (5 bases). V lost 7 bases, J lost 2 bases, and 14 bases lay in between. CDR3 length: 14 amino acids. Germline CDR1 is SNHLY and CDR2 is FYNNEI. The DNA of the CDR3 is TGTGCCAGCATAGGGGCCACCTTACAAGAGACCCAGTACTTC. It encodes CASIGATLQETQYF.

The J gene is TRBJ2-1, the V gene TRBV4-2; tentatively, D is TRBD2 (5 bases). Germline V gene data show CDR1 as LGHNA and CDR2 as YNFKEQ. The CDR3 runs to 15 residues. Trimming left V 0 bases short and J 4 bases short, with 10 bases between. CDR3 protein: CASSQEKDFYNEQFF. The CDR3 nucleotides read TGTGCCAGCAGCCAAGAAAAGGACTTTTACAATGAGCAGTTCTTC.

The chain joins TRBV7-9 to TRBJ2-1, with D unresolved. Trimming took 3 bases from V and 10 from J, leaving 10 bases between them. CDR1 SEHNR and CDR2 FQNEAQ come from the germline V gene (reference sequence). The CDR3 runs 12 residues. CDR3 in DNA: TGTGCCAGCAGCTTTCTTGCCTGGGAGCAGTTCTTC. Residues: CASSFLAWEQFF. Variable domain in full (rest from reference TRBV7-9 and TRBJ2-1): DTGVSQNPRHKITKRGQNVTFRCDPISEHNRLYWYRQTLGQGPEFLTYFQNEAQLEKSRLLSDRFSAERPKGSFSTLEIQRTEQGDSAMYLCASSFLAWEQFFGPGTRLTVL.

This clonotype was counted between two and nine times. The V gene is TRBV5-1, the J gene TRBJ2-7; 7 nucleotides agree with TRBD1. The length of the CDR3 is 14 residues. From germline, CDR1 is SGHRS and CDR2 YFSETQ. V was clipped by 4 bases and J by 2 bases; unmatched bases: 6. CDR3 DNA sequence: TGCGCCAGCAGCCCTTGGGACAGCCCCTACGAGCAGTACTTC. It specifies CASSPWDSPYEQYF.

J is TRBJ1-5 and V is TRBV27; tentatively, D is TRBD1 (5 bases). The V end lost 5 bases, the J end lost 5 bases, and 10 bases lay between the germline ends. There are 13 residues in the CDR3. Germline assignment: CDR1 MNHEY and CDR2 SMNVEV (reference sequence). DNA for the CDR3: TGTGCCAGCAGTCGGGGGGGTCATCAGCCCCAGCATTTT. It yields the protein CASSRGGHQPQHF.

Ten or more counts support this clonotype. The rearrangement links TRBV6-5 to TRBJ1-4; D unclear. CDR1 and CDR2 (germline): MNHEY, SVGAGI. The V gene lost 0 bases and the J gene lost 0 bases, with 5 bases spanning the gap. The CDR3 sequence is 15 residues long. CDR3 nucleotides: TGTGCCAGCAGTTACTCGGGTGCAACTAATGAAAAACTGTTTTTT. It encodes CASSYSGATNEKLFF.

In its sample, this clonotype was seen a few times. V is TRBV20-1 and J is TRBJ2-7; 8 bases fit TRBD1. The CDR3 extends over 13 amino acids. Trimming took 5 bases from V and 2 from J; bases not matched to a gene: 5. From germline, CDR1 is DFQATT and CDR2 SNEGSKA (reference sequence). DNA for the CDR3: TGCAGTGCTCAACAGGGGGTCACCTACGAGCAGTACTTC. It yields the protein CSAQQGVTYEQYF.

Concerning this clonotype: The germline gene is not matched at one end of the junction; a read error may be the cause. V usage is TRBV7-9 and J usage is TRBJ2-4, with 8 positions matching TRBD1. Germline values: CDR1 SEHNR, CDR2 FQNEAQ (reference sequence). The CDR3 sequence is 16 residues long. Written as DNA, the CDR3 is TGTGCCAGCAGCCCCCCCTTGGACAGGGCCAAAAACCTTCAGTACTTC. Its protein is CASSPPLDRAKNLQYF.

V and J are TRBV5-4 and TRBJ2-2; perhaps D is TRBD1 or TRBD2 (6 bases each). The CDR3 runs 15 residues. Germline V gene data show CDR1 as SGHNT and CDR2 as YYREEE (reference sequence). V was shortened by 2 bases and J by 3 bases, with 11 bases between the two germline ends. CDR3 sequence (DNA): TGTGCCAGCAGCTTCTCCGGGGGCGACACCGGGGAGCTGTTTTTT. Its translation: CASSFSGGDTGELFF.

This clonotype was recorded a few times. V is TRBV5-1 and J is TRBJ2-7; a weak D match, TRBD1 (6 bases). V lost 3 bases and J lost 3, with 13 bases in between. Germline CDR1 SGHRS, CDR2 YFSETQ. The length of the CDR3 is 14 residues. The CDR3 coding sequence is TGCGCCAGCAGCTCCGCAGGGGACCACTACGAGCAGTACTTC. Encoded protein: CASSSAGDHYEQYF.